This TCR beta chain comes out of a study of T cell changes during pregnancy in multiple sclerosis. Profiling relied on immunoSEQ multiplex PCR, and the TCRdb table lists in-frame clones only, not all of them. The data show tens of thousands of clones, around four fifths seen once. The CDR3 covers 16 residues. Germline V gene lookup returns CDR1 SGHVS and CDR2 FQNEAQ. The V and J ends lost 2 bases and 1 base, in that order; junction bases with no gene match: 6. The origin of this receptor is a female donor in good health, enrolled as a control in a pregnancy study. The sequencing used CD8+ T cells from peripheral blood mononuclear cells, collected in the first trimester of pregnancy. The genes are TRBV7-8 and TRBJ2-7; 9 nucleotides agree with TRBD2. CDR3 region: CASSLNPLAGSYEQYF. In DNA, the CDR3 is TGTGCCAGCAGCTTAAATCCCCTAGCGGGGTCCTACGAGCAGTACTTC.